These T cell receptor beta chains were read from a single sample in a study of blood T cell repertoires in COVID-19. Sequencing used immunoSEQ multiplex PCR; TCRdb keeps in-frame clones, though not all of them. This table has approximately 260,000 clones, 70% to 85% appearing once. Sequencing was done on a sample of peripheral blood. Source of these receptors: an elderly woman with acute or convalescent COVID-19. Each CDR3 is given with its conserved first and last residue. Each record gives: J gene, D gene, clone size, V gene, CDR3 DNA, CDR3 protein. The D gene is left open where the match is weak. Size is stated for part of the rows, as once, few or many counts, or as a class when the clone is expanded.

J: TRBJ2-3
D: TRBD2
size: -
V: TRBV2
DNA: TGTGCCAGCACGACTAGCGGGGGTCTCGCAGATACGCAGTATTTT
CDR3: CASTTSGGLADTQYF

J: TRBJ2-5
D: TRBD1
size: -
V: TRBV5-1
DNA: TGCGCCAGCAGCATCGGACAGGGGCCACAAGAGACCCAGTACTTC
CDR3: CASSIGQGPQETQYF

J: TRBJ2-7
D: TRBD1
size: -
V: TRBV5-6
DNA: TGTGCCCCCCAAGGGGTAGGACAGGGTCGTTACGAGCAGTACTTC
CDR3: CAPQGVGQGRYEQYF

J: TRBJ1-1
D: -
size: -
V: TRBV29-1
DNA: TGCAGCGTGGGGGACAAGATGAACACTGAAGCTTTCTTT
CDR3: CSVGDKMNTEAFF

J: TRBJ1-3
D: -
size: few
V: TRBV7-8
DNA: TGTGCCAGCAGCGCCGGACAGTACTCCTCTGGAAACACCATATATTTT
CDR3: CASSAGQYSSGNTIYF

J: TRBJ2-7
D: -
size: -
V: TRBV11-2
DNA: TGTGCCAGCAGCTTAGAGGAGGGACCCTACGAGCAGTACTTC
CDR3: CASSLEEGPYEQYF

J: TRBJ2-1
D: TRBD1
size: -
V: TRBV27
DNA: TGTGCCAGCAGTTCCTGGGGACAGGGGGGACACAATGAGCAGTTCTTC
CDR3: CASSSWGQGGHNEQFF

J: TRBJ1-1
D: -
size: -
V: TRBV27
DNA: TGTGCCAGCAGCCTCGGAACAGGGCCGGGGACTGAAGCTTTCTTT
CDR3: CASSLGTGPGTEAFF

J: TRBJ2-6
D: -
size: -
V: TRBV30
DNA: TGTGCCTGGAGTGAGGACAGCTTAGGCGGGGCCAACGTCCTGACTTTC
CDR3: CAWSEDSLGGANVLTF

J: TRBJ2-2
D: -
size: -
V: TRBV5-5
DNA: TGTGCCAGCAGCAAACAGCAAACCGGGGAGCTGTTTTTT
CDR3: CASSKQQTGELFF

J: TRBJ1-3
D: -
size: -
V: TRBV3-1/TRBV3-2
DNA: TGTGCCAGCAGCCAGCCGACAGGCCGCTCTGGAAACACCATATATTTT
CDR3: CASSQPTGRSGNTIYF

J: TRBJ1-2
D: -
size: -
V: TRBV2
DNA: TGTGCCAGCATTACAACAGGAGAGTATGGCTACACCTTC
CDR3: CASITTGEYGYTF

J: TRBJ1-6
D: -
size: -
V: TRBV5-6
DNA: TGTGCCAGCAGCCGGGAATTTAATTCACCCCTCCACTTT
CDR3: CASSREFNSPLHF

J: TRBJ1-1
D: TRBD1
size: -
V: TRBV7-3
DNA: TGTGCCAGCAGCTTAAGTGGGACAGGCCAAAATTTGGGCGACACTGAAGCTTTCTTT
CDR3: CASSLSGTGQNLGDTEAFF

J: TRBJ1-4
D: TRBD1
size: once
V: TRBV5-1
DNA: TGCGCCAGCAGCTTGGGGCAGGGGGCCCAAAAACTGTTTTTT
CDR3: CASSLGQGAQKLFF

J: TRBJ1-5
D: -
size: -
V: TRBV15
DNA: TGTGCCACCAGTACAACAGGGAATCAGCCCCAGCATTTT
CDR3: CATSTTGNQPQHF

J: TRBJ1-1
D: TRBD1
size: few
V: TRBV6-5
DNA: TGTGCCAGCAGTTACTCTAGAGGGGGCGCAGGCACTGAAGCTTTCTTT
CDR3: CASSYSRGGAGTEAFF

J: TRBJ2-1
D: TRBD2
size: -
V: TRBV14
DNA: TGTGCCAGCAGCCAAAGGCTAGCGGTGGCAAATGAGCAGTTCTTC
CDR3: CASSQRLAVANEQFF

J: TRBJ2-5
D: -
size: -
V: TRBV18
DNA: TGTGCCAGCTCACCCCTAGCGACACAAGAGACCCAGTACTTC
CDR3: CASSPLATQETQYF

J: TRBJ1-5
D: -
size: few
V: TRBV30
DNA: TGTGCCTGGAGTTCGACGGGATTTCAGCCCCAGCATTTT
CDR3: CAWSSTGFQPQHF

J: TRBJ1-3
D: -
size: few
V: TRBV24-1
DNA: TGTGCCACCAGTAAGAGGGGGTTGGACACCATATATTTT
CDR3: CATSKRGLDTIYF

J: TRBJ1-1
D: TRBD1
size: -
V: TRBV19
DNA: TGTGCCAGTAGTAATCCGACAGGGGGCATCATGAACACTGAAGCTTTCTTT
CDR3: CASSNPTGGIMNTEAFF

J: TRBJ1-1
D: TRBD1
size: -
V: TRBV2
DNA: TGTGCCAGCAGGGTGAGGGGACAGGGGGATACTGAAGCTTTCTTT
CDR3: CASRVRGQGDTEAFF

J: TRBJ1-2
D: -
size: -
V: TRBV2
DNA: TGTGCCACCTCAGGGCGACAGAACTATGGCTACACCTTC
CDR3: CATSGRQNYGYTF

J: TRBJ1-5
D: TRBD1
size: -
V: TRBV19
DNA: TGTGCCAGTACCACAGGGGTCGGCGGCAATCAGCCCCAGCATTTT
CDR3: CASTTGVGGNQPQHF

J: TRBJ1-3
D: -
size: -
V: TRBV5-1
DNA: TGCGCCAGCAGCTTGGTGGGGGGTCTCTCTGGAAACACCATATATTTT
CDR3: CASSLVGGLSGNTIYF

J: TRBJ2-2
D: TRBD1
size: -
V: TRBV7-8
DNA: TGTGCCAGCATCTACTCACCGACAGGGCGGACCGGGGAGCTGTTTTTT
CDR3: CASIYSPTGRTGELFF

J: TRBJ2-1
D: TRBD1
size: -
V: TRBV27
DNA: TGTGCCAGCAGAGGGACAGGGTACAATGAGCAGTTCTTC
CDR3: CASRGTGYNEQFF

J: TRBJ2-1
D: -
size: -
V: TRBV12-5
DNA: TGTGCTAGTGGTCTTGGGGAGAGCTCCTACAATGAGCAGTTCTTC
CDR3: CASGLGESSYNEQFF

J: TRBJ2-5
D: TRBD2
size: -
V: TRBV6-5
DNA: TGTGCCAGCAGTTACCCGACTAGCGGGAGGGAGTACTTC
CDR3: CASSYPTSGREYF

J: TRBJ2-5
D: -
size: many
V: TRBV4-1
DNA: TGCGCCAGCAGCCAAGATCCCCGACAGGAGACCCAGTACTTC
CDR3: CASSQDPRQETQYF

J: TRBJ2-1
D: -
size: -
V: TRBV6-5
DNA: TGTGCCAGCAGTTACGGGGGCCGCTCCTACAATGAGCAGTTCTTC
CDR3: CASSYGGRSYNEQFF

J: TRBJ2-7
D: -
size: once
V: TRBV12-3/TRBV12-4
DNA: TGTGCCAGCAGTTCAGACACCTACGAGCAGTACTTC
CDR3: CASSSDTYEQYF

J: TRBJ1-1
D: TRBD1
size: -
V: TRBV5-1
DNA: TGCGCCAGTCAGGGGGCGCGAACTGAAGCTTTCTTT
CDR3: CASQGARTEAFF

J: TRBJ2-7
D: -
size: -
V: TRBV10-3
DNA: TGTGCCATCACCCCCGACAGGCAGGTCGAGCAGTACTTC
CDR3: CAITPDRQVEQYF

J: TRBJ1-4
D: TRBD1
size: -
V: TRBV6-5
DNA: TGTGCCAGCAGTATCGAACAGGGGAGGCGGGAAAAACTGTTTTTT
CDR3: CASSIEQGRREKLFF

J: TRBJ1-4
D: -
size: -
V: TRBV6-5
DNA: TGTGCCAGCAGTTCCCCCTTGGGAGGTGAAAAACTGTTTTTT
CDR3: CASSSPLGGEKLFF

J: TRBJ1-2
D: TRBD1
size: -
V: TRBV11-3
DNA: TGTGCCAGCAGCTTCAGAGAGCGACAGGGCCTCTATACGTATGGCTACACCTTC
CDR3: CASSFRERQGLYTYGYTF

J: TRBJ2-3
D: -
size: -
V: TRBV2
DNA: TGTGCCAGCACTACAGGTTTCACAGATACGCAGTATTTT
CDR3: CASTTGFTDTQYF

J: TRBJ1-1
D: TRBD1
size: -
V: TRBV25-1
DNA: TGTGCCAGCAGTGCCCGGGACAGGGCGATGAACACTGAAGCTTTCTTT
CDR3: CASSARDRAMNTEAFF

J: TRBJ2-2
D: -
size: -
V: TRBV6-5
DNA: TGTGCCAGCAGAACTGGGACTTCCGCCCCCGGGGAGCTGTTTTTT
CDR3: CASRTGTSAPGELFF

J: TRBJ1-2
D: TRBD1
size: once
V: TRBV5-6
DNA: TGTGCCAGCAGCTTGGTCCGACAGGGGTATGGCTACACCTTC
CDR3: CASSLVRQGYGYTF

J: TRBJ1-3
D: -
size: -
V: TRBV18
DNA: TGTGCCAGCTCATCGCAGGGAAAAGGCTCTGGAAACACCATATATTTT
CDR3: CASSSQGKGSGNTIYF

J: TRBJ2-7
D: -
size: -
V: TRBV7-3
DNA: TGTGCCAGCAGCCCGACTAACGGCTACGAGCAGTACTTC
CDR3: CASSPTNGYEQYF

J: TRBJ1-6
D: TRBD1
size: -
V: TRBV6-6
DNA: TGTGCCAGCAGTCGAGCAGGGGGCCAAGGAGGGGGATCACCCCTCCACTTT
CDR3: CASSRAGGQGGGSPLHF

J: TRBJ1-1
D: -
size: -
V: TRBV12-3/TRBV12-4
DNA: TGTGCCAGCATTTCTAGGGCGGGGGGTGAAGCTTTCTTT
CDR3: CASISRAGGEAFF

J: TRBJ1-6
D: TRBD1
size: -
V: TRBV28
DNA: TGTGCCAGCACCCCGACAGGGGGTTCACCCCTCCACTTT
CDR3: CASTPTGGSPLHF

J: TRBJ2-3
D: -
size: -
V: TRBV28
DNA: TGTGCCAGCAGTCCCCTTGTAACGGCAGATACGCAGTATTTT
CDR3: CASSPLVTADTQYF

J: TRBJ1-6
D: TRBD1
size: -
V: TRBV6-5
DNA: TGTGCCAGCAGTTACTCGTCGGGACAGGGGATCGCACCCCTCCACTTT
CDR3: CASSYSSGQGIAPLHF

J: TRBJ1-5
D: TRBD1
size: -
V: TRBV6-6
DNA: TGTGCCAGCAGACAGGGGGCCTCAGGGCCCCAGCATTTT
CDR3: CASRQGASGPQHF

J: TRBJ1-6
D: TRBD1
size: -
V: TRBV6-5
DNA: TGTGCCAGCAGTTACCCCACAGGGGAGGACTCACCCCTCCACTTT
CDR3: CASSYPTGEDSPLHF

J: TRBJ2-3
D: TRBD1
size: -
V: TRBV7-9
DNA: TGTGCCAGCAGCTTGACAGGGTATACAGATACGCAGTATTTT
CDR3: CASSLTGYTDTQYF

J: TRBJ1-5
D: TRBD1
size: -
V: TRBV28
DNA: TGTGCCAGCACCACAGGGGCCCTCAATCAGCCCCAGCATTTT
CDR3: CASTTGALNQPQHF

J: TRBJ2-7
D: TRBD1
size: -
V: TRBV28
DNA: TGTGCCAGCACCCAACCAGGGGGTTTCTACGAGCAGTACTTC
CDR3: CASTQPGGFYEQYF

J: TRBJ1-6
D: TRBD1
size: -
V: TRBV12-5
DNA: TGTGCTAGTGGTTCGACAGGGCGGGGTGGTAATTCACCCCTCCACTTT
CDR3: CASGSTGRGGNSPLHF

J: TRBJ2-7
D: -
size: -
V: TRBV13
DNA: TGTGCCAGCAGCCTCTCCCCCTACGAGCAGTACTTC
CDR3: CASSLSPYEQYF

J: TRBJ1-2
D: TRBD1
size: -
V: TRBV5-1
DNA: TGCGCCAGCAGTTGGACAGGGACCGAGGGCTACACCTTC
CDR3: CASSWTGTEGYTF

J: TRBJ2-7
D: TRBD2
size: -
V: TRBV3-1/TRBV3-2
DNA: TGTGCCAGCAGCCTTAGCGGGGGGGCGTCCGAGCAGTACTTC
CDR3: CASSLSGGASEQYF